This T cell receptor (beta chain) was captured in a study of blood T cells in healthy people across ages. Study-level findings and limits: Possibly confounding the expanded clonotype changes was the fact that donor CMV status was unknown.

Germline CDR1 and CDR2: KGHDR and SFDVKD. The junction had 9 bases not matched to a gene; V was cut back by 3 bases and J by 5 bases. CDR3 length equals 16 residues. About this clonotype itself: Its antigen is currently unknown.

A second PCR, run for roughly 6 to 11 cycles, used a sample-barcoded 5' primer plus a J-beta primer mix. TCRdb recomputed calls from the 5' RACE reads with MiXCR, one row per CDR3 protein. This sample has around 1,900,000 distinct CDR3 sequences, with approximately 40% found just once. Every donor contributed roughly 11 milliliters of peripheral blood by blood draw. The sequence was obtained from a human donor in good health. Specimen: blood. This sequence joins TRBV24-1 and TRBJ2-7; 10 nucleotides align to TRBD1. CDR3 in DNA: TGTGCCACCAGTGATCTGCCGGGACAGGGGATAAACGAGCAGTACTTC. Its translation is CATSDLPGQGINEQYF.